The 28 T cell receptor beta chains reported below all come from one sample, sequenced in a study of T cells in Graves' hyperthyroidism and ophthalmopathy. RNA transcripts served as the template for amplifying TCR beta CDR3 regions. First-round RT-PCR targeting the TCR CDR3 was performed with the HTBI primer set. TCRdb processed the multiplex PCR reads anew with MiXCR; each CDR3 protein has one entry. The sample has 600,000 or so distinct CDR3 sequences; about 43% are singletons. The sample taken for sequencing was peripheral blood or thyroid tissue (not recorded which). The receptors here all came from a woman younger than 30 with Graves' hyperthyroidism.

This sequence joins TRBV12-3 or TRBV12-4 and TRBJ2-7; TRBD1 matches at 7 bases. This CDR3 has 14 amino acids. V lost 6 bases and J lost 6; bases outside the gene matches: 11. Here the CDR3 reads CASSTGQTPLEQYF. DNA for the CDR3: TGTGCCAGCAGCACGGGACAGACCCCTCTCGAGCAGTACTTC.

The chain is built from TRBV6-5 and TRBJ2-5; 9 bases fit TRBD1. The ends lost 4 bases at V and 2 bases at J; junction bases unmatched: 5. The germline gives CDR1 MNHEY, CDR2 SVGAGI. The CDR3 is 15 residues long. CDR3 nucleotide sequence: TGTGCCAGCAGTTCTGCCGGGACAGGGCAAGAGACCCAGTACTTC. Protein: CASSSAGTGQETQYF.

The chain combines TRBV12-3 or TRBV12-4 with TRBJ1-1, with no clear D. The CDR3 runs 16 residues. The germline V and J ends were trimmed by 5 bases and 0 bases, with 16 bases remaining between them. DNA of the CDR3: TGTGCCAGCAGTGAAACGGACGGATCGATGAACACTGAAGCTTTCTTT. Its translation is CASSETDGSMNTEAFF.

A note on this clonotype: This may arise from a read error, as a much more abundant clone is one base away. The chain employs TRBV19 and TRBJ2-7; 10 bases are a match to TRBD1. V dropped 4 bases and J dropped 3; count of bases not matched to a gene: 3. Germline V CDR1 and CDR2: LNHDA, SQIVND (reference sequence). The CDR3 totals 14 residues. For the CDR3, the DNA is TGTGCCAGTAGTACCGGGACAGGGGACTACGAGCAGTACTTC. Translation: CASSTGTGDYEQYF.

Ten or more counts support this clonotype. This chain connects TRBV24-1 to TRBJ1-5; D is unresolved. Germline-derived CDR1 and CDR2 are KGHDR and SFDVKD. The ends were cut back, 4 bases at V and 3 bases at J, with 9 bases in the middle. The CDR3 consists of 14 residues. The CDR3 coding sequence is TGTGCCACCAGTGACCGACACATCAATCAGCCCCAGCATTTT. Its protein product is CATSDRHINQPQHF.

CDR3 sequence: CASETGTSYQPQHF. The CDR3 region has the DNA TGTGCCAGCGAAACCGGGACAAGTTATCAGCCCCAGCATTTT. This chain uses TRBV19 with TRBJ1-5, with D maybe TRBD1 (6 bases). The CDR3 is made up of 14 amino acids. The germline V gene has CDR1 LNHDA and CDR2 SQIVND (reference sequence). V was trimmed by 9 bases and J by 5 bases, leaving 17 bases between them.

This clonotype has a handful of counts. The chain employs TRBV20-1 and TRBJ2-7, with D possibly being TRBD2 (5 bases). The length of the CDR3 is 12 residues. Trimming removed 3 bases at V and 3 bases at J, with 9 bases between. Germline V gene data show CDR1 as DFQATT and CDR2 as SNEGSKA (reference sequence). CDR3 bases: TGCAGTGCTAGCGGTAGCGTCTACGAGCAGTACTTC. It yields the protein CSASGSVYEQYF.

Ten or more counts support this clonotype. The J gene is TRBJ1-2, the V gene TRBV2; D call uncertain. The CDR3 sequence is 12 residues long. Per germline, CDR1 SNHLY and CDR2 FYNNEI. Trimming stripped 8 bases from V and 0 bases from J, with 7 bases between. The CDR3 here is CASGESNYGYTF. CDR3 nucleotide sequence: TGTGCCAGCGGGGAATCTAACTATGGCTACACCTTC.

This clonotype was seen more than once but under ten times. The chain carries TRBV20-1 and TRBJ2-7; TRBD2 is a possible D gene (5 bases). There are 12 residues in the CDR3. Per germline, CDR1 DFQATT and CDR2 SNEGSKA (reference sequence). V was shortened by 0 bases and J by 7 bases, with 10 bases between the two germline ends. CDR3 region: CSARETILEQYF. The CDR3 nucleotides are TGCAGTGCTAGAGAGACTATTCTGGAGCAGTACTTC.

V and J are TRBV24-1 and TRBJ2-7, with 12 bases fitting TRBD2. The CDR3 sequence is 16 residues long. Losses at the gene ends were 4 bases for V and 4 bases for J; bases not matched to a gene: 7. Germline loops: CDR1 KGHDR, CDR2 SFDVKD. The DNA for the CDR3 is TGTGCCACCAGTGACCTAGCGGGAGGGCCGGGTTACGAGCAGTACTTC. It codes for CATSDLAGGPGYEQYF.

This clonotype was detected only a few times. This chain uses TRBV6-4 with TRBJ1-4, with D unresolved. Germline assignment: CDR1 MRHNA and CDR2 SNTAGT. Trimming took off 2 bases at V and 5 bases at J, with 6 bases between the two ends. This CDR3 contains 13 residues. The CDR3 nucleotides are TGTGCCAGCAGTGACAGAATAAATGAAAAACTGTTTTTT. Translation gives CASSDRINEKLFF.

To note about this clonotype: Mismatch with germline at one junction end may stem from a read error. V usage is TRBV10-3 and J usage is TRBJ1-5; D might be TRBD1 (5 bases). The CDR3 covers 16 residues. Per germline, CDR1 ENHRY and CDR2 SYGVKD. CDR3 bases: TGTGCCAGCAGTTACTTACAGGCTTGGAGCAATCAGCCCCAGCATTTT. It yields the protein CASSYLQAWSNQPQHF.

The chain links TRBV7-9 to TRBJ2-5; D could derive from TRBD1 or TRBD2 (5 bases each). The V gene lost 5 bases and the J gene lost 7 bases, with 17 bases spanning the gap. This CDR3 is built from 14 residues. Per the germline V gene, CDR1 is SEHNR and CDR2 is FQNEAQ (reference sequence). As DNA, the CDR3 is TGTGCCAGCAGCCCCGGGACGGGGTTCGGGACCCAGTACTTC. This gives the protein CASSPGTGFGTQYF.

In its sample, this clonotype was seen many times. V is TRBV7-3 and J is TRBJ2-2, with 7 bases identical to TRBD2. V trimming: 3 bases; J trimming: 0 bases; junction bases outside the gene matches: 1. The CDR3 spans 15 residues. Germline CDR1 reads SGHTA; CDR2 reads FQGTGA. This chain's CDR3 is CASSLGGTNTGELFF. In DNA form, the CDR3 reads TGTGCCAGCAGCTTGGGGGGGACGAACACCGGGGAGCTGTTTTTT.

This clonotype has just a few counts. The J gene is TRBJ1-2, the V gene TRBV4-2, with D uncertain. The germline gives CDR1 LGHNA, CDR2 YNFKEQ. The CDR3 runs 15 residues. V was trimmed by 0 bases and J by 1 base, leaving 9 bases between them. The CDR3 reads CASSQEVSDNYGYTF. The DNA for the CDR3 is TGTGCCAGCAGCCAAGAGGTCAGCGATAACTATGGCTACACCTTC.

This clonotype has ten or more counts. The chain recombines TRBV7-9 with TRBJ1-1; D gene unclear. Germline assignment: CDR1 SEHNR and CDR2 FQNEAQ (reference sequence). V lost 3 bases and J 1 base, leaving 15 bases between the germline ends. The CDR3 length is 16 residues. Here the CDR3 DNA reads TGTGCCAGCAGCTTCGCTCCTCTCAGGAGGAACACTGAAGCTTTCTTT. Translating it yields CASSFAPLRRNTEAFF.

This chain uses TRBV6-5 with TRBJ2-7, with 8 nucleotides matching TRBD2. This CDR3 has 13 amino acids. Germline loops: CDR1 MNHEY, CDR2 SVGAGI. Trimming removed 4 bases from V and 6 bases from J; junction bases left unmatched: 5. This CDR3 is CASSFRLAREQYF. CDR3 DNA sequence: TGTGCCAGCAGTTTTCGACTAGCGCGCGAGCAGTACTTC.

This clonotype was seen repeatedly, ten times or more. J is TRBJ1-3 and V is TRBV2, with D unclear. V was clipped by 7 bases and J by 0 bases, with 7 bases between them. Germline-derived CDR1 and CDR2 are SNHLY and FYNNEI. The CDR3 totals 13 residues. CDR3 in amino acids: CASKKGSGNTIYF. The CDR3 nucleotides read TGTGCCAGCAAAAAGGGCTCTGGAAACACCATATATTTT.

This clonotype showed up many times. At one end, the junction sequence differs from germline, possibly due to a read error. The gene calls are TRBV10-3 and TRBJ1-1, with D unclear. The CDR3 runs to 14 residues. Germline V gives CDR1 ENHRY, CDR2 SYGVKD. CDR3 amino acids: CASSESGRDTEAFF. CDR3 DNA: TGCGCCAGCAGTGAGTCGGGGAGGGACACTGAAGCTTTCTTT.

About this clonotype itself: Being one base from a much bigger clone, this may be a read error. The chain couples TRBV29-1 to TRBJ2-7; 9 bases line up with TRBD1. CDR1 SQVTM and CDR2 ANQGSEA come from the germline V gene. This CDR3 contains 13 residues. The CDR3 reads CSVEGGQGYKQYF. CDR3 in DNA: TGCAGCGTTGAAGGGGGACAGGGCTACAAGCAGTACTTC.

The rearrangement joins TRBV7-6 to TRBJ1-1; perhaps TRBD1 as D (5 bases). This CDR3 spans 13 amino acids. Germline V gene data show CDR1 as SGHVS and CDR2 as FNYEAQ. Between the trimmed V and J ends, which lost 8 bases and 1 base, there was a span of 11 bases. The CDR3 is CASGGTGNTEAFF. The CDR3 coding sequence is TGTGCCAGCGGAGGGACGGGGAACACTGAAGCTTTCTTT.

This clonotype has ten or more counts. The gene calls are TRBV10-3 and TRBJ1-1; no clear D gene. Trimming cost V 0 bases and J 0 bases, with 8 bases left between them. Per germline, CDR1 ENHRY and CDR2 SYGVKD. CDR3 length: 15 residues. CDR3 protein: CAISESSTVNTEAFF. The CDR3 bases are TGTGCCATCAGTGAGTCTTCGACGGTGAACACTGAAGCTTTCTTT.

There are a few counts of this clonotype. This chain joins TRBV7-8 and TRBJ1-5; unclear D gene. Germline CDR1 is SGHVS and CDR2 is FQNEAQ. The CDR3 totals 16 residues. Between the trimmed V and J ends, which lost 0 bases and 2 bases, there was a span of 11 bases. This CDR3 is CASSLAEGWGNQPQHF. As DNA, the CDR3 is TGTGCCAGCAGCTTAGCGGAGGGATGGGGCAATCAGCCCCAGCATTTT.

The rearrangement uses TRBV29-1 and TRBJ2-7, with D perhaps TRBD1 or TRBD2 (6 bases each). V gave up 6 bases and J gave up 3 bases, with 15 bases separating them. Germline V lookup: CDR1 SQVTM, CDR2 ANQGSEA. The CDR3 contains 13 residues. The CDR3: CSVSIQGLYEQYF. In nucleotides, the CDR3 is TGCAGCGTCTCGATACAGGGACTCTACGAGCAGTACTTC.

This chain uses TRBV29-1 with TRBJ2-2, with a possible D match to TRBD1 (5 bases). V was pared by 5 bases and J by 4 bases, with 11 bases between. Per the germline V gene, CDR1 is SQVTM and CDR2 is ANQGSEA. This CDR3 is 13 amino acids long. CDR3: CSVLRQITGELFF. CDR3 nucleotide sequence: TGCAGCGTTCTAAGACAGATCACCGGGGAGCTGTTTTTT.

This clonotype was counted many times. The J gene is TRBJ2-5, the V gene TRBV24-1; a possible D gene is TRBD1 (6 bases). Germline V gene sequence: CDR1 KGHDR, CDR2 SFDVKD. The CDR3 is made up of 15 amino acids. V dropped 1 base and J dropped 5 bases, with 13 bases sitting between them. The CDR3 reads CATSDFGQGKETQYF. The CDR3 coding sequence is TGTGCCACCAGTGATTTTGGGCAGGGGAAGGAGACCCAGTACTTC.

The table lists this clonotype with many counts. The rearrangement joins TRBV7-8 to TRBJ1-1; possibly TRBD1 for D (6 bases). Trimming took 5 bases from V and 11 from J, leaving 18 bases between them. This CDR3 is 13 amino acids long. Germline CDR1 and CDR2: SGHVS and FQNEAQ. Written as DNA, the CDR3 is TGTGCCAGCAGCCCTTGGACCACGAGGGGGGCTTTCTTT. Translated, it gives CASSPWTTRGAFF.

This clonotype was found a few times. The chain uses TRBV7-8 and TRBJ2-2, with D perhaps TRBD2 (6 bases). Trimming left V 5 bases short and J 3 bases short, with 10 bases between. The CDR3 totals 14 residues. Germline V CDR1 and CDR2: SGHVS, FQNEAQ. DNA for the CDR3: TGTGCCAGCAGCACCCGGAGGGACACCGGGGAGCTGTTTTTT. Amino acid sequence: CASSTRRDTGELFF.